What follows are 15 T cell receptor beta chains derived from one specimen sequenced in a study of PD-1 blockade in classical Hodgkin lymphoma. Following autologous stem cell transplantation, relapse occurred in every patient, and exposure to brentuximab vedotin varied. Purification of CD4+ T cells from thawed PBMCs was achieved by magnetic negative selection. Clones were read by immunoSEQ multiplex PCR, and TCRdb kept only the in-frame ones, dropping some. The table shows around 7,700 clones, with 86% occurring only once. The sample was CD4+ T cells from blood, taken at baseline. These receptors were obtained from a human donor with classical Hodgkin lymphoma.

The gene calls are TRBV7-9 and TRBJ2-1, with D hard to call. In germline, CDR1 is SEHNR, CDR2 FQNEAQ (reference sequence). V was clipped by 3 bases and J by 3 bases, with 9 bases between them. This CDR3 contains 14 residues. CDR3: CASSFGSSYNEQFF. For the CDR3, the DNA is TGTGCCAGCAGCTTTGGCAGTAGCTACAATGAGCAGTTCTTC.

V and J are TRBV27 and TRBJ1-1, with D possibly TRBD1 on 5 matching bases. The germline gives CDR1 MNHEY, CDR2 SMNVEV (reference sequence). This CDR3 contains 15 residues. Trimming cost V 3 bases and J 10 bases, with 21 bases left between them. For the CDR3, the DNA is TGTGCCAGCAGTTTTTTCCCGATGGAGGGGAGAGGAGCTTTCTTT. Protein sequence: CASSFFPMEGRGAFF.

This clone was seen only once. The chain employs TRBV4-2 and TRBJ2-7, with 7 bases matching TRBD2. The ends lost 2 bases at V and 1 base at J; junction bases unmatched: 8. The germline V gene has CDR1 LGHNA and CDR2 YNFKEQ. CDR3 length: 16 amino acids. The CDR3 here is CASSQHGSSGSYEQYF. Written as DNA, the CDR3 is TGTGCCAGCAGCCAACATGGGTCTAGCGGTTCCTACGAGCAGTACTTC.

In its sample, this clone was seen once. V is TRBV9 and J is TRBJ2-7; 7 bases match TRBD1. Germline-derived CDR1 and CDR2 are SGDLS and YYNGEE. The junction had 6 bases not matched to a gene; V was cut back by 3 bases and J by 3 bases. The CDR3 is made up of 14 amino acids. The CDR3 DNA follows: TGTGCCAGCAGCGCCCGGGACAGACGCTACGAGCAGTACTTC. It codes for CASSARDRRYEQYF.

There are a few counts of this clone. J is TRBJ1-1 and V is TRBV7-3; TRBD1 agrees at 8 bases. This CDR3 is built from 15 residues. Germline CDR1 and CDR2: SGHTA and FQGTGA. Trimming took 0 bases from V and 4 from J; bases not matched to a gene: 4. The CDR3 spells CASSLTDRGGTEAFF. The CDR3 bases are TGTGCCAGCAGCTTAACAGACAGGGGTGGCACTGAAGCTTTCTTT. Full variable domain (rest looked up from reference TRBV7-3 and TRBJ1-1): GAGVSQTPSNKVTEKGKYVELRCDPISGHTALYWYRQSLGQGPEFLIYFQGTGAADDSGLPNDRFFAVRPEGSVSTLKIQRTERGDSAVYLCASSLTDRGGTEAFFGQGTRLTVV.

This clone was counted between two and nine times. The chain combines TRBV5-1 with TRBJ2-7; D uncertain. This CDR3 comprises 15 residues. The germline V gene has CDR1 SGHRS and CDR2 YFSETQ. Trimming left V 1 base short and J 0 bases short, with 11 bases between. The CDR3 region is CASSLLGLSSYEQYF. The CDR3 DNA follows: TGCGCCAGCAGCTTGTTGGGGTTGAGCTCCTACGAGCAGTACTTC.

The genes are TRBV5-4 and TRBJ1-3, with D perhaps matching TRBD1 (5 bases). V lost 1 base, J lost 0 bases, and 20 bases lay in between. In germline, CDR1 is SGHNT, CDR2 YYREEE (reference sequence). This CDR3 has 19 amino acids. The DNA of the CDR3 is TGTGCCAGCAGCTTGCGGGTTTTCTGGGGGTCGCCCTCTGGAAACACCATATATTTT. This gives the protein CASSLRVFWGSPSGNTIYF.

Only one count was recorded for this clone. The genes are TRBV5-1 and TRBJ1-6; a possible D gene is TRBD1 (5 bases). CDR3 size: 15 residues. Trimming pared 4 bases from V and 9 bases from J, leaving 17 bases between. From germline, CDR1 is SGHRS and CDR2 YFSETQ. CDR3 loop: CASSSRESRVSPLHF. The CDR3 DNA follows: TGCGCCAGCAGCAGCAGGGAATCAAGGGTTTCACCCCTCCACTTT.

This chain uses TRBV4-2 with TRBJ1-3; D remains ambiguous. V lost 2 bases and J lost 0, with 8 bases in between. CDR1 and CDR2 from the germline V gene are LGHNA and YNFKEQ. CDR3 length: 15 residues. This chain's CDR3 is CASSQTESSGNTIYF. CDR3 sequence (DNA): TGTGCCAGCAGCCAAACGGAGAGCTCTGGAAACACCATATATTTT.

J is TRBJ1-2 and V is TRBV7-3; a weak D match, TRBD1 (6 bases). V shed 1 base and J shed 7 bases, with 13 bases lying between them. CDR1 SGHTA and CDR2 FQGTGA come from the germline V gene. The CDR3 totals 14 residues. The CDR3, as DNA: TGTGCCAGCAGCTTAAGCGGGGGGCAAGTTGGCTACACCTTC. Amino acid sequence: CASSLSGGQVGYTF.

The CDR3 is CASSSGTAGEKLFF. The DNA for the CDR3 is TGTGCCAGCAGCTCCGGGACCGCGGGTGAAAAACTGTTTTTT. The chain employs TRBV5-8 and TRBJ1-4; a possible D gene is TRBD1 (5 bases). The V gene lost 3 bases and the J gene lost 7 bases, with 13 bases spanning the gap. CDR1 SGHTS and CDR2 YDEGEE come from the germline V gene. This CDR3 comprises 14 residues.

This CDR3 is CASTRPYNEQFF. The CDR3 DNA is TGTGCCAGCACCAGACCCTACAATGAGCAGTTCTTC. The chain recombines TRBV7-2 with TRBJ2-1; D is unclear. There are 12 residues in the CDR3. Germline V gene lookup returns CDR1 SGHTA and CDR2 FQGNSA. V was cut by 7 bases and J by 2 bases, with 6 bases left in between.

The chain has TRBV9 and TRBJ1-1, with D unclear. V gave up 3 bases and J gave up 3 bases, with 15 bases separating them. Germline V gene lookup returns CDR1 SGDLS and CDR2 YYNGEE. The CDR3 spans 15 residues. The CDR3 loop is CASSASETPDTEAFF. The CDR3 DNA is TGTGCCAGCAGCGCATCAGAGACACCTGACACTGAAGCTTTCTTT.

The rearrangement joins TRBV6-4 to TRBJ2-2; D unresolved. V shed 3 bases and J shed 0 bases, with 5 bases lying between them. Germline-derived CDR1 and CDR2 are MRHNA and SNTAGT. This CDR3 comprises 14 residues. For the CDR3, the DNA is TGTGCCAGCAGTGAACAACCGAACACCGGGGAGCTGTTTTTT. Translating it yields CASSEQPNTGELFF.

CDR3 loop: CSVEGLDGNYEQYF. The CDR3 region has the DNA TGCAGCGTTGAAGGATTGGACGGGAACTACGAGCAGTACTTC. The V and J genes are TRBV29-1 and TRBJ2-7; D is possibly TRBD2 (5 bases). This CDR3 has 14 residues. Trimming shortened V by 1 base and J by 3 bases, and 13 bases separated the two germline ends. Looked up from germline, CDR1 is SQVTM and CDR2 is ANQGSEA.